These T cell receptor beta chains were read from a single sample in a study of naive and memory T cell subsets. TCRdb itself ran the UMI-ligation and nested PCR reads through MiXCR, one entry per CDR3 protein. The table lists 140,000 to 150,000 distinct CDR3 sequences, 15% to 20% of them singletons. Material for sequencing was naive CD4+ T cells from blood. Receptor source: a human donor in good health. Each CDR3 is given with its conserved first and last residue. Fields, in order: V gene, CDR3 length, clone size, J gene, D gene, CDR3 protein, CDR3 DNA. D genes are given only for firm matches. The size field is filled for only some rows; it gives once, few, many or a size class.

v_call: TRBV7-8
cdr3_length: 15
clone_size: .
j_call: TRBJ1-5
d_call: .
cdr3_aa: CASSLQGLNNQPQHF
cdr3_nt: TGTGCCAGCAGCTTACAGGGCCTTAACAATCAGCCCCAGCATTTT

v_call: TRBV19
cdr3_length: 16
clone_size: .
j_call: TRBJ1-5
d_call: .
cdr3_aa: CASSIQGQGIGQPQHF
cdr3_nt: TGTGCCAGTAGTATTCAAGGCCAGGGAATAGGTCAGCCCCAGCATTTT

v_call: TRBV7-2
cdr3_length: 16
clone_size: .
j_call: TRBJ2-3
d_call: TRBD2
cdr3_aa: CASSLAPPGLAGGQYF
cdr3_nt: TGTGCCAGCAGCTTAGCCCCCCCGGGACTAGCGGGAGGCCAGTATTTT

v_call: TRBV20-1
cdr3_length: 14
clone_size: .
j_call: TRBJ2-3
d_call: TRBD2
cdr3_aa: CSARVAGVTDTQYF
cdr3_nt: TGCAGTGCTAGAGTAGCGGGAGTAACAGATACGCAGTATTTT

v_call: TRBV7-8
cdr3_length: 14
clone_size: once
j_call: TRBJ2-5
d_call: TRBD2
cdr3_aa: CASRPGTSRETQYF
cdr3_nt: TGTGCCAGCAGACCAGGGACTAGCCGAGAGACCCAGTACTTC

v_call: TRBV18
cdr3_length: 13
clone_size: .
j_call: TRBJ2-2
d_call: .
cdr3_aa: CASSATSTGELFF
cdr3_nt: TGTGCCAGCTCAGCTACTAGCACCGGGGAGCTGTTTTTT

v_call: TRBV29-1
cdr3_length: 12
clone_size: few
j_call: TRBJ2-4
d_call: .
cdr3_aa: CSVGRTENIQYF
cdr3_nt: TGCAGCGTGGGAAGAACAGAGAACATTCAGTACTTC

v_call: TRBV20-1
cdr3_length: 14
clone_size: .
j_call: TRBJ2-7
d_call: TRBD2
cdr3_aa: CSARDAGGPGEQYF
cdr3_nt: TGCAGTGCTAGAGACGCGGGAGGGCCAGGAGAGCAGTACTTC

v_call: TRBV7-9
cdr3_length: 14
clone_size: few
j_call: TRBJ2-5
d_call: .
cdr3_aa: CASSPLWSPETQYF
cdr3_nt: TGTGCCAGCAGCCCGCTCTGGAGCCCAGAGACCCAGTACTTC

v_call: TRBV18
cdr3_length: 14
clone_size: few
j_call: TRBJ2-3
d_call: .
cdr3_aa: CASSPQTVTDTQYF
cdr3_nt: TGTGCCAGCTCACCACAGACAGTCACAGATACGCAGTATTTT

v_call: TRBV6-6
cdr3_length: 16
clone_size: .
j_call: TRBJ2-1
d_call: TRBD1
cdr3_aa: CASSTDRGLFYNEQFF
cdr3_nt: TGTGCCAGCAGTACAGACAGGGGCCTATTCTACAATGAGCAGTTCTTC

v_call: TRBV28
cdr3_length: 17
clone_size: .
j_call: TRBJ2-2
d_call: .
cdr3_aa: CASSSMGWEGETGELFF
cdr3_nt: TGTGCCAGCAGTTCGATGGGGTGGGAAGGAGAAACCGGGGAGCTGTTTTTT

v_call: TRBV3-1
cdr3_length: 17
clone_size: few
j_call: TRBJ1-2
d_call: .
cdr3_aa: CASSQTTGTWRDYGYTF
cdr3_nt: TGTGCCAGCAGCCAAACGACCGGGACGTGGAGGGACTATGGCTACACCTTC

v_call: TRBV12-3/TRBV12-4
cdr3_length: 15
clone_size: few
j_call: TRBJ1-5
d_call: .
cdr3_aa: CASSFSGGPNQPQHF
cdr3_nt: TGTGCCAGCAGTTTTTCGGGGGGGCCCAATCAGCCCCAGCATTTT

v_call: TRBV28
cdr3_length: 15
clone_size: .
j_call: TRBJ1-5
d_call: .
cdr3_aa: CASSSPGGGNQPQHF
cdr3_nt: TGTGCCAGCAGTTCCCCCGGGGGCGGCAATCAGCCCCAGCATTTT

v_call: TRBV9
cdr3_length: 17
clone_size: few
j_call: TRBJ2-7
d_call: .
cdr3_aa: CASSVGPGAGEAYEQYF
cdr3_nt: TGTGCCAGCAGCGTAGGGCCAGGGGCGGGAGAAGCCTACGAGCAGTACTTC

v_call: TRBV25-1
cdr3_length: 16
clone_size: .
j_call: TRBJ2-1
d_call: .
cdr3_aa: CASSGPGPISYNEQFF
cdr3_nt: TGTGCCAGCAGTGGGCCGGGACCGATCTCCTACAATGAGCAGTTCTTC

v_call: TRBV3-1
cdr3_length: 15
clone_size: .
j_call: TRBJ2-7
d_call: .
cdr3_aa: CASSRLGGGPYEQYF
cdr3_nt: TGTGCCAGCAGCCGATTGGGAGGGGGTCCCTACGAGCAGTACTTC

v_call: TRBV20-1
cdr3_length: 14
clone_size: few
j_call: TRBJ2-7
d_call: .
cdr3_aa: CSASRQVISYEQYF
cdr3_nt: TGCAGTGCTAGCAGACAAGTTATTTCCTACGAGCAGTACTTC

v_call: TRBV29-1
cdr3_length: 12
clone_size: .
j_call: TRBJ2-1
d_call: .
cdr3_aa: CSVESITNEQFF
cdr3_nt: TGCAGCGTTGAATCGATTACCAATGAGCAGTTCTTC

v_call: TRBV5-1
cdr3_length: 14
clone_size: .
j_call: TRBJ1-2
d_call: .
cdr3_aa: CASSLGPGEYGYTF
cdr3_nt: TGCGCCAGCAGCTTGGGTCCAGGGGAATATGGCTACACCTTC

v_call: TRBV20-1
cdr3_length: 13
clone_size: few
j_call: TRBJ2-7
d_call: .
cdr3_aa: CSAREGVPNEQYF
cdr3_nt: TGCAGTGCTAGAGAAGGAGTTCCCAACGAGCAGTACTTC

v_call: TRBV5-1
cdr3_length: 15
clone_size: few
j_call: TRBJ2-7
d_call: TRBD1
cdr3_aa: CASSFAGQVEYEQYF
cdr3_nt: TGCGCCAGCAGCTTCGCCGGACAGGTGGAGTACGAGCAGTACTTC

v_call: TRBV7-2
cdr3_length: 15
clone_size: once
j_call: TRBJ2-5
d_call: .
cdr3_aa: CASSRNRGLQETQYF
cdr3_nt: TGTGCCAGCAGCCGAAACCGCGGGCTTCAAGAGACCCAGTACTTC

v_call: TRBV7-8
cdr3_length: 13
clone_size: few
j_call: TRBJ1-1
d_call: .
cdr3_aa: CASSSRQNTEAFF
cdr3_nt: TGTGCCAGCAGCTCCCGACAGAACACTGAAGCTTTCTTT

v_call: TRBV4-1
cdr3_length: 15
clone_size: .
j_call: TRBJ2-5
d_call: .
cdr3_aa: CASSQVGLVRETQYF
cdr3_nt: TGCGCCAGCAGCCAAGTAGGATTGGTCCGAGAGACCCAGTACTTC

v_call: TRBV24-1
cdr3_length: 17
clone_size: few
j_call: TRBJ2-2
d_call: TRBD2
cdr3_aa: CATSDSVAGGNTGELFF
cdr3_nt: TGTGCCACCAGTGACTCTGTCGCGGGAGGCAACACCGGGGAGCTGTTTTTT

v_call: TRBV25-1
cdr3_length: 15
clone_size: few
j_call: TRBJ2-7
d_call: TRBD2
cdr3_aa: CASSATSGRAYEQYF
cdr3_nt: TGTGCCAGCAGTGCTACTAGCGGGAGAGCCTACGAGCAGTACTTC

v_call: TRBV7-9
cdr3_length: 15
clone_size: .
j_call: TRBJ1-1
d_call: .
cdr3_aa: CASSLDGRVNTEAFF
cdr3_nt: TGTGCCAGCAGCTTAGATGGACGCGTGAACACTGAAGCTTTCTTT

v_call: TRBV29-1
cdr3_length: 16
clone_size: few
j_call: TRBJ2-6
d_call: .
cdr3_aa: CSVEEAHLWGANVLTF
cdr3_nt: TGCAGCGTTGAAGAGGCACACTTATGGGGGGCCAACGTCCTGACTTTC

v_call: TRBV7-2
cdr3_length: 14
clone_size: few
j_call: TRBJ2-1
d_call: .
cdr3_aa: CASSLYGTRPEQFF
cdr3_nt: TGTGCCAGCAGCTTATACGGGACTCGGCCCGAGCAGTTCTTC

v_call: TRBV5-1
cdr3_length: 14
clone_size: .
j_call: TRBJ2-7
d_call: TRBD2
cdr3_aa: CASSYSGDPYEQYF
cdr3_nt: TGCGCCAGCAGCTATAGCGGGGACCCCTACGAGCAGTACTTC

v_call: TRBV20-1
cdr3_length: 13
clone_size: few
j_call: TRBJ1-1
d_call: .
cdr3_aa: CSARGTVNTEAFF
cdr3_nt: TGCAGTGCTAGAGGAACGGTGAACACTGAAGCTTTCTTT

v_call: TRBV5-1
cdr3_length: 13
clone_size: .
j_call: TRBJ2-7
d_call: .
cdr3_aa: CASSGVPAYEQYF
cdr3_nt: TGCGCCAGCAGCGGGGTCCCCGCCTACGAGCAGTACTTC

v_call: TRBV4-3
cdr3_length: 13
clone_size: .
j_call: TRBJ2-5
d_call: TRBD1
cdr3_aa: CASSLGTAETQYF
cdr3_nt: TGCGCCAGCAGCCTTGGGACAGCAGAGACCCAGTACTTC

v_call: TRBV12-3/TRBV12-4
cdr3_length: 13
clone_size: .
j_call: TRBJ1-1
d_call: .
cdr3_aa: CASSLRGYTEAFF
cdr3_nt: TGTGCCAGCAGTTTACGGGGGTACACTGAAGCTTTCTTT

v_call: TRBV11-2
cdr3_length: 15
clone_size: .
j_call: TRBJ1-1
d_call: .
cdr3_aa: CTSSFRGLVNTEAFF
cdr3_nt: TGTACCAGCAGCTTCAGGGGACTTGTGAACACTGAAGCTTTCTTT

v_call: TRBV29-1
cdr3_length: 11
clone_size: .
j_call: TRBJ1-1
d_call: .
cdr3_aa: CSVGDYSEAFF
cdr3_nt: TGCAGCGTTGGAGATTACAGTGAAGCTTTCTTT

v_call: TRBV20-1
cdr3_length: 13
clone_size: few
j_call: TRBJ1-1
d_call: TRBD1
cdr3_aa: CSASLTGGRSAFF
cdr3_nt: TGCAGTGCTAGTCTGACAGGGGGCCGCTCTGCTTTCTTT

v_call: TRBV3-1
cdr3_length: 14
clone_size: .
j_call: TRBJ1-2
d_call: TRBD1
cdr3_aa: CASSQLDRADGYTF
cdr3_nt: TGTGCCAGCAGCCAATTGGACAGGGCGGATGGCTACACCTTC

v_call: TRBV29-1
cdr3_length: 16
clone_size: few
j_call: TRBJ2-3
d_call: TRBD2
cdr3_aa: CSVGGPLAGPTDTQYF
cdr3_nt: TGCAGCGTTGGGGGACCGCTAGCGGGACCCACAGATACGCAGTATTTT

v_call: TRBV20-1
cdr3_length: 14
clone_size: few
j_call: TRBJ2-3
d_call: TRBD2
cdr3_aa: CSAPTSGTTDTQYF
cdr3_nt: TGCAGTGCCCCGACTAGCGGTACCACAGATACGCAGTATTTT